This T cell receptor (beta chain) was sequenced during a study of identifying expanded T cells in peripheral blood. No infections or other immune events were documented during collection. Some clones are missing from TCRdb's copy, which holds only in-frame ones; the method was immunoSEQ multiplex PCR. This table holds 97,000 or so clones, approximately 89% found once. Regarding this clone: Its specificity is not known.

General observations from the study: Variance in clone template counts between approximately two-week samples significantly increased with total template count across all healthy donors. Over approximately two and four weeks, about 17 and 20 clones changed, versus roughly 1.1 between replicates.

The sequenced sample consisted of blood. This TCR was recovered from a person aged 18 to 70 in good health.

The CDR3 DNA is TGCGCCAGCAGGGCGGGGGATACGCAGTATTTT. Protein product: CASRAGDTQYF. This chain joins TRBV5-1 and TRBJ2-3, with D maybe TRBD2 (6 bases). The germline gives CDR1 SGHRS, CDR2 YFSETQ. The CDR3 is made up of 11 amino acids. Trimming removed 5 bases at V and 6 bases at J, with 7 bases between.